This T cell receptor beta chain comes out of a study of T-cell reconstitution after alpha-beta-depleted transplantation in children. Findings of the study overall: Elevated TCRbeta diversity at day 60 was traced, in some patients, to surviving recipient T cells and thymic progenitors.

This clonotype was recorded at least ten times. Antigen: not known. CDR3 length: 13 residues. Per the germline V gene, CDR1 is LGHNA and CDR2 is YSLEER. Trimming removed 1 base from V and 8 bases from J; junction bases left unmatched: 2. Preparation of the TCRbeta library used unique molecular identifiers. TCRdb called the PCR reads again in MiXCR, with one record for every CDR3 protein. The table shows roughly 200,000 distinct CDR3 sequences, with approximately 6.3% occurring only once. The sample consisted of PBMCs, taken before TCRalphabeta/CD19-depleted stem cell transplant. The chain links TRBV4-3 to TRBJ1-1; 9 bases are a match to TRBD1. The TCR originated in a boy aged 2 to 10 with acute lymphoblastic leukemia, due to receive a stem cell transplant. The CDR3 reads CASSQGGTGEAFF. CDR3 nucleotides: TGCGCCAGCAGCCAAGGGGGGACAGGGGAAGCTTTCTTT.